This TCR beta chain was documented in a study of blood T cell repertoires in COVID-19. Study overall: Samples of COVID-19 (acute and convalescent) were obtained from the United States, Italy and Spain. T cells, B-cell-depleted T cells, or PBMCs provided the cDNA or gDNA that served as material.

Per the study methods: Amplification of reference gene primers was used by the study to estimate nucleated cell counts. Using immunoSEQ multiplex PCR, the repertoire was profiled, and TCRdb retains in-frame clones only, with some absent. That table supplies the V and J calls and clone size; D and trimming were determined from the DNA. The sample records 93,000 or so clones, more than 80% being singletons. The CDR3 totals 13 residues. Per germline, CDR1 LNHDA and CDR2 SQIVND (reference sequence). V was pared by 11 bases and J by 0 bases, with 12 bases between. The V gene is TRBV19, the J gene TRBJ2-3; no reliable D call. The sequenced sample was peripheral blood. This TCR was recovered from a human donor in a cohort sampled during active COVID-19. The CDR3 loop is CACGGTSTDTQYF. The CDR3 coding sequence is TGTGCCTGCGGTGGTACTAGCACAGATACGCAGTATTTT. Looking up the rest from reference TRBV19 and TRBJ2-3 gives the full variable domain: DGGITQSPKYLFRKEGQNVTLSCEQNLNHDAMYWYRQDPGQGLRLIYYSQIVNDFQKGDIAEGYSVSREKKESFPLTVTSAQKNPTAFYLCACGGTSTDTQYFGPGTRLTVL.